One sample yielded the 6 T cell receptor beta chains listed below, sequenced in a study of cytomegalovirus exposure and HLA in healthy donors. Researchers ran the PCR with 60 Vbeta and 13 Jbeta primers. Assay: immunoSEQ multiplex PCR; the TCRdb copy retains only in-frame clones and omits some. The sample contains around 160,000 clones, over 65% of which appear only once. Sequenced: PBMCs. These receptors all stem from a man aged 35-49 years in good health and CMV-seropositive.

The V gene is TRBV9, the J gene TRBJ2-5; TRBD2 matches at 8 bases. The trim removed 0 bases at V and 4 bases at J, leaving 8 bases unmatched. The CDR3 is 16 residues long. Germline CDR1 and CDR2: SGDLS and YYNGEE. The CDR3 nucleotides are TGTGCCAGCAGCGTAGCCGGGGGACTAGTAGGAGAGACCCAGTACTTC. Translated, it gives CASSVAGGLVGETQYF.

The CDR3 DNA reads as TGTGCCAGCAGTGAAACAGGAAACTATGGCTACACCTTC. The encoded protein is CASSETGNYGYTF. The J gene is TRBJ1-2, the V gene TRBV6-1; possibly TRBD1 for D (5 bases). This CDR3 is 13 amino acids long. CDR1 is MNHNS, CDR2 SASEGT, per germline. The V end was cut by 2 bases, the J end by 2 bases, with 6 bases between.

This CDR3 reads CASSLGQESSYEQYF. The DNA of the CDR3 is TGTGCCAGCAGCTTGGGACAGGAAAGCTCCTACGAGCAGTACTTC. This chain connects TRBV5-5 to TRBJ2-7, with D possibly TRBD1 on 6 matching bases. Trimming shortened V by 0 bases and J by 0 bases, and 10 bases separated the two germline ends. The CDR3 spans 15 residues. Germline V gives CDR1 SGHKS, CDR2 YYEKEE (reference sequence). Full variable domain (missing parts from reference TRBV5-5 and TRBJ2-7): DAGVTQSPTHLIKTRGQQVTLRCSPISGHKSVSWYQQVLGQGPQFIFQYYEKEERGRGNFPDRFSARQFPNYSSELNVNALLLGDSALYLCASSLGQESSYEQYFGPGTRLTVT.

The rearrangement uses TRBV13 and TRBJ1-3, with TRBD1 as a possible D gene (5 bases). This CDR3 contains 14 residues. V was pared by 5 bases and J by 0 bases, with 8 bases between. Per the germline V gene, CDR1 is PRHDT and CDR2 is FYEKMQ (reference sequence). The CDR3 sequence: CASSHDSSGNTIYF. CDR3 in DNA: TGTGCCAGCAGCCACGACAGCTCTGGAAACACCATATATTTT.

The J gene is TRBJ1-2, the V gene TRBV18; maybe TRBD1 (6 bases). Germline CDR1 reads KGHSH; CDR2 reads LQKENI. This CDR3 contains 13 residues. Trimming shortened V by 5 bases and J by 4 bases, and 11 bases separated the two germline ends. The CDR3 reads CASSKDSLYGYTF. The CDR3 coding sequence is TGTGCCAGCTCAAAGGACAGCCTCTATGGCTACACCTTC.

The chain recombines TRBV4-3 with TRBJ1-4; possible D gene TRBD1, 5 bases. Trimming shortened V by 0 bases and J by 4 bases, and 12 bases separated the two germline ends. In germline, CDR1 is LGHNA, CDR2 YSLEER. This CDR3 region has 16 residues. In DNA, the CDR3 is TGCGCCAGCAGCCAAGAATTGGACACCAATAATGAAAAACTGTTTTTT. It encodes CASSQELDTNNEKLFF.